The 20 T cell receptor beta chains reported below all come from one sample, sequenced in a study of early T cells in non-severe SARS-CoV-2 infection. TCRdb used MiXCR to reprocess the 5' RACE reads, holding one entry per CDR3 protein. The profile covers tens of thousands of distinct CDR3 sequences, with nearly 4.5% appearing a single time and 5.5% to 6.5% taken by the ten largest. What was sequenced was whole blood. Receptors originate from an adult who was a healthcare worker with PCR-confirmed SARS-CoV-2 infection or an uninfected control (not recorded which).

This clonotype was detected only a few times. The CDR3 is CASSVTSGDANTGELFF. The CDR3 DNA follows: TGTGCCAGCAGCGTCACTAGCGGGGACGCGAACACCGGGGAGCTGTTTTTT. V gene TRBV11-2 combines with J gene TRBJ2-2; the match to TRBD2 covers 10 bases. J gave up 0 bases and V 5 bases, and 6 bases lay outside the gene matches. CDR3 length: 17 residues. Per the germline V gene, CDR1 is SGHAT and CDR2 is FQNNGV.

This clonotype has at least ten counts. The J gene is TRBJ1-6, the V gene TRBV7-8; tentative D call: TRBD1 (5 bases). The CDR3 covers 14 residues. V was pared by 3 bases and J by 7 bases, with 10 bases between. Germline lookup yields CDR1 SGHVS and CDR2 FQNEAQ. CDR3 in DNA: TGTGCCAGCAGCTTTGGGGGGAGGAATTCACCCCTCCACTTT. Translation gives CASSFGGRNSPLHF.

In this sample, this clonotype turned up many times. The chain has TRBV12-3 or TRBV12-4 and TRBJ2-7; maybe TRBD2 (7 bases). This CDR3 is 15 amino acids long. V was pared by 7 bases and J by 3 bases, with 19 bases between. The CDR3 region is CASTSSRGAIYEQYF. The DNA of the CDR3 is TGTGCCAGCACCTCATCCCGGGGGGCGATCTACGAGCAGTACTTC.

This clonotype was observed many times. The V call is TRBV4-3, the J call TRBJ2-5; D is perhaps TRBD2 (6 bases). CDR1 and CDR2 (germline): LGHNA, YSLEER. The V end was cut by 0 bases, the J end by 5 bases, with 13 bases between. The CDR3 length is 15 residues. The CDR3 loop reads CASSQDSGTGETQYF. The CDR3 DNA sequence: TGCGCCAGCAGCCAAGATTCCGGGACTGGCGAGACCCAGTACTTC.

This clonotype was detected many times. The chain combines TRBV12-3 or TRBV12-4 with TRBJ2-1; the D gene is possibly TRBD1 (6 bases). CDR3 size: 12 residues. Trimming removed 6 bases from V and 8 bases from J, with 11 bases in between. As DNA, the CDR3 is TGTGCCAGCAGAACAACAGGGTATGAGCAGTTCTTC. Amino acids: CASRTTGYEQFF.

This clonotype has at least ten counts. V is TRBV29-1 and J is TRBJ2-6; D remains unclear. The CDR3 runs 13 residues. CDR1 and CDR2 (germline): SQVTM, ANQGSEA. V was shortened by 6 bases and J by 0 bases, with 6 bases between the two germline ends. CDR3 sequence reads: CSVTRSGANVLTF. In DNA, the CDR3 is TGCAGCGTGACCCGCTCTGGGGCCAACGTCCTGACTTTC.

This clonotype was seen ten or more times. The genes are TRBV4-1 and TRBJ1-1; D unresolved. V was cut by 0 bases and J by 5 bases, with 13 bases left in between. Germline-derived CDR1 and CDR2 are MGHRA and YSYEKL. The CDR3 runs to 15 residues. The CDR3 region is CASSQDTGLTTEAFF. The CDR3 DNA sequence: TGCGCCAGCAGCCAAGATACGGGTCTTACAACTGAAGCTTTCTTT.

This clonotype was picked up many times. The rearrangement links TRBV20-1 to TRBJ2-3, with D uncertain. Germline V CDR1 and CDR2: DFQATT, SNEGSKA (reference sequence). The length of the CDR3 is 12 residues. Trimming stripped 3 bases from V and 7 bases from J, with 11 bases between. The CDR3: CSAREKLNTQYF. In nucleotides, the CDR3 is TGCAGTGCTAGGGAGAAGCTGAATACGCAGTATTTT.

About this clonotype itself: This clone may be a read error of a much larger clone one base away. The chain joins TRBV9 to TRBJ2-3; D may correspond to TRBD1 or TRBD2 (5 bases each). V was pared by 3 bases and J by 2 bases, with 16 bases between. Per the germline V gene, CDR1 is SGDLS and CDR2 is YYNGEE. CDR3 length equals 16 residues. The CDR3 bases are TGTGCCAGCAGCGCCCTCCGGGACCGCCCCACAGATACGCAGTATTTT. Protein product: CASSALRDRPTDTQYF.

This clonotype has a count of ten or more. The rearrangement links TRBV9 to TRBJ1-2; TRBD1 matches at 9 bases. The CDR3 extends over 16 amino acids. With V trimmed by 4 bases and J by 4 bases, 11 bases remained unmatched. Germline CDR1 reads SGDLS; CDR2 reads YYNGEE. CDR3 region: CASSPHRDRDSYGYTF. The CDR3 DNA reads as TGTGCCAGCAGCCCTCACCGGGACAGGGACTCCTATGGCTACACCTTC.

Ten or more counts support this clonotype. J is TRBJ2-7 and V is TRBV5-6, with 10 bases matching TRBD1. V lost 4 bases, J lost 4 bases, and 5 bases stayed unmatched. CDR1 and CDR2 from the germline V gene are SGHDT and YYEEEE. There are 14 residues in the CDR3. The chain's CDR3 is CASSLDRGLYEQYF. CDR3 in DNA: TGTGCCAGCAGCCTTGACAGGGGGCTTTACGAGCAGTACTTC.

This clonotype showed up just a few times. The gene calls are TRBV11-2 and TRBJ2-2; no firm D call. Looked up from germline, CDR1 is SGHAT and CDR2 is FQNNGV. Trimming took off 1 base at V and 0 bases at J, with 6 bases between the two ends. The CDR3 runs 15 residues. The CDR3 is CASSLAVTNTGELFF. CDR3 nucleotides: TGTGCCAGCAGCTTAGCTGTTACGAACACCGGGGAGCTGTTTTTT.

This clonotype was observed at least ten times. The V and J genes are TRBV5-5 and TRBJ1-6; D gene uncertain. The CDR3 sequence is 15 residues long. The V gene's germline CDR1 is SGHKS and CDR2 YYEKEE (reference sequence). V dropped 4 bases and J dropped 5 bases, with 13 bases sitting between them. This CDR3 reads CASSKGSPHNSPLHF. CDR3 DNA sequence: TGTGCCAGCAGCAAAGGATCCCCCCATAATTCACCCCTCCACTTT.

The table lists this clonotype with many counts. The gene calls are TRBV6-2 or TRBV6-3 and TRBJ2-1; either TRBD1 or TRBD2 may fit D (5 bases each). Per germline, CDR1 MNHEY and CDR2 SVGEGT. This CDR3 contains 14 residues. Trimming removed 2 bases from V and 6 bases from J, with 11 bases in between. The CDR3 loop is CASSYRIGGNEQFF. The CDR3 bases are TGTGCCAGCAGTTACAGAATTGGGGGCAATGAGCAGTTCTTC.

This clonotype was seen many times. The genes are TRBV7-2 and TRBJ2-1; 12 positions match TRBD2. V lost 5 bases, J lost 9 bases, and 11 bases stayed unmatched. Germline V gene lookup returns CDR1 SGHTA and CDR2 FQGNSA. The length of the CDR3 is 16 residues. The DNA for the CDR3 is TGTGCCAGCAGCCCACCCGGACTAGCGGGGTGGGGTGAGCAGTTCTTC. This gives the protein CASSPPGLAGWGEQFF.

This clonotype appeared many times. The rearrangement joins TRBV28 to TRBJ2-5, with TRBD2 matching over 10 bases. The length of the CDR3 is 16 residues. The germline V gene has CDR1 MDHEN and CDR2 SYDVKM. The V and J ends lost 6 bases and 1 base, in that order; junction bases with no gene match: 8. The CDR3 DNA follows: TGTGCCAGCAGACCCCTAGCGGGGGAACTCCAAGAGACCCAGTACTTC. Translation: CASRPLAGELQETQYF.

Only a few counts were recorded for this clonotype. This chain links TRBV7-2 with TRBJ1-6; perhaps TRBD1 as D (5 bases). V dropped 2 bases and J dropped 6 bases, with 8 bases sitting between them. This CDR3 region has 14 residues. Germline CDR1 SGHTA, CDR2 FQGNSA. CDR3 sequence reads: CASSLMGLNSPLHF. As DNA, the CDR3 is TGTGCCAGCAGCTTAATGGGACTTAATTCACCCCTCCACTTT.

In this sample, this clonotype turned up many times. The chain links TRBV3-1 to TRBJ2-7; D remains ambiguous. The V end lost 3 bases, the J end lost 4 bases, and 7 bases lay between the germline ends. Germline CDR1 and CDR2: LGHDT and YNNKEL (reference sequence). CDR3 length: 12 amino acids. CDR3 in DNA: TGTGCCAGCAGCCAGTCCCGGTACGAGCAGTACTTC. This gives the protein CASSQSRYEQYF.

This clonotype was observed many times. The chain carries TRBV10-2 and TRBJ1-6; D possibly corresponds to TRBD1 (5 bases). In germline, CDR1 is WSHSY, CDR2 SAAADI. V dropped 0 bases and J dropped 9 bases, with 9 bases sitting between them. The CDR3 is made up of 14 amino acids. The CDR3 nucleotides are TGCGCCAGCAGTGAGTCGGGGCAGGGTTCACCCCTCCACTTT. Protein: CASSESGQGSPLHF.

Many counts were recorded for this clonotype. The chain couples TRBV18 to TRBJ1-2, with D tentatively TRBD1 (6 bases). V was trimmed by 0 bases and J by 4 bases, leaving 12 bases between them. Germline V gives CDR1 KGHSH, CDR2 LQKENI. The CDR3 consists of 15 residues. This chain's CDR3 is CASSPPGLGAYGYTF. The CDR3 bases are TGTGCCAGCTCACCACCGGGACTGGGGGCCTATGGCTACACCTTC.